This entry describes one T cell receptor (beta chain). This CDR3 is built from 16 residues. V lost 1 base and J lost 7; bases outside the gene matches: 11. The germline gives CDR1 LGHDT, CDR2 YNNKEL (reference sequence). The data belong to a study of control samples from healthy donors and cancer patients. TCRdb's copy holds only in-frame clones and misses some; the assay was immunoSEQ multiplex PCR. This table holds roughly 190,000 clones. The sample consisted of blood. The chain combines TRBV3-1 (or the pseudogene TRBV3-2) with TRBJ1-2, with 8 bases that match TRBD1. The receptor was derived from a woman in her twenties or thirties in good health. CDR3 bases: TGTGCCAGCAGCCAAGGACCAGGGGGCGCAGGAGCTGGCTACACCTTC. It encodes CASSQGPGGAGAGYTF.